The clone carrying this TCR beta chain was picked up a small number of times. All enrollees were roughly 18 to 95 years old and from about 24 US areas. This record belongs to a study of blood T cell repertoires in COVID-19. In the study's own analysis: Counts of nucleated cells, estimated from reference gene primer amplification, were obtained. Sequenced by immunoSEQ multiplex PCR; TCRdb stores in-frame clones only, minus some. V, J and clone size were drawn from that table, and D and trimming were deduced from the DNA. Seen here are around 150,000 clones, around 79% observed once, and the top ten hold 2.5% to 3%. The sequencing sample was made of PBMCs or T cells enriched from blood (not recorded which). The receptor was isolated from a woman between 45 and 65 years old who had recovered from COVID-19.

The CDR3 nucleotides read TGTGCCAGCAGCTTAGATGGCAGTATCTACGAGCAGTACTTC. Its protein product is CASSLDGSIYEQYF. The chain uses TRBV7-2 and TRBJ2-7; no firm D call. Trimming took 1 base from V and 3 from J, leaving 10 bases between them. The CDR3 is 14 residues long. CDR1 is SGHTA, CDR2 FQGNSA, per germline. Drawing the rest from reference TRBV7-2 and TRBJ2-7, the complete variable domain is GAGVSQSPSNKVTEKGKDVELRCDPISGHTALYWYRQSLGQGLEFLIYFQGNSAPDKSGLPSDRFSAERTGGSVSTLTIQRTQQEDSAVYLCASSLDGSIYEQYFGPGTRLTVT.